One and the same sample provided the 22 T cell receptor beta chains below, sequenced in a study of Graves' ophthalmopathy and Graves' hyperthyroidism. RNA transcripts yielded amplified TCR beta CDR3 regions. Amplification began with first-round RT-PCR using HTBI primers, then second-round multiplex PCR was performed. TCRdb passed the multiplex PCR reads through MiXCR, listing each CDR3 protein once. The data contain approximately 410,000 distinct CDR3 sequences, 15% of them singletons. The material sequenced was peripheral blood. Source of these receptors: a woman younger than 30 with stable Graves' hyperthyroidism.

On this clonotype: A much larger clone differs by one base, so this may be a read error. Without the conserved terminal phenylalanine or tryptophan, this CDR3 likely stems from a read error. J is TRBJ1-3 and V is TRBV12-3 or TRBV12-4; no firm D call. The length of the CDR3 is 13 residues. Trimming shortened V by 5 bases and J by 3 bases, and 8 bases separated the two germline ends. The CDR3 bases are TGTGCCAGCAGTCCTGCTCGTGGAAACACCATATATGTT. This encodes CASSPARGNTIYV.

This clonotype showed up many times. This rearrangement joins TRBV12-3 or TRBV12-4 to TRBJ1-5, with no clear D. This CDR3 is built from 13 residues. The ends were cut back, 5 bases at V and 4 bases at J, with 9 bases in the middle. The CDR3, as DNA: TGTGCCAGCAGTATTCGGTTAAATCAGCCCCAGCATTTT. As protein: CASSIRLNQPQHF.

This clonotype was detected ten times or more. The V call is TRBV20-1, the J call TRBJ1-2; 8 positions match TRBD1. The V and J ends lost 4 bases and 7 bases, in that order; junction bases with no gene match: 5. CDR1 is DFQATT and CDR2 is SNEGSKA in the germline V gene (reference sequence). The length of the CDR3 is 12 residues. CDR3 DNA: TGCAGTGCTACGGACAGGGCTCCTGGCTACACCTTC. Translated: CSATDRAPGYTF.

This sequence joins TRBV6-1 and TRBJ1-6; D is possibly TRBD1 (6 bases). V was cut by 7 bases and J by 2 bases, with 12 bases left in between. The CDR3 runs to 15 residues. CDR1 is MNHNS, CDR2 SASEGT, per germline. CDR3 residues: CASIPGATYNSPLHF. The CDR3 DNA reads TGTGCCAGCATTCCAGGGGCAACCTATAATTCACCCCTCCACTTT.

This clonotype was counted ten times or more. V and J are TRBV6-2 or TRBV6-3 and TRBJ2-5; no reliable D call. Trimming pared 3 bases from V and 4 bases from J, leaving 12 bases between. The germline CDR1 and CDR2 sequences are MNHEY and SVGEGT. The CDR3 has 14 amino acids. This CDR3 reads CASSYQNTRETQYF. CDR3 nucleotides: TGTGCCAGCAGTTATCAAAACACCCGAGAGACCCAGTACTTC.

This clonotype was counted ten times or more. The rearrangement joins TRBV20-1 to TRBJ1-5; 8 bases align to TRBD1. Per the germline V gene, CDR1 is DFQATT and CDR2 is SNEGSKA (reference sequence). The CDR3 is 15 residues long. Germline trimming cut 4 bases from V and 0 bases from J; bases unmatched to any gene: 5. The CDR3 coding sequence is TGCAGTGCTAAGACAGGGGCCCTTAGCAATCAGCCCCAGCATTTT. It specifies CSAKTGALSNQPQHF.

V usage is TRBV6-2 or TRBV6-3 and J usage is TRBJ1-2; 9 bases match TRBD1. The CDR3 contains 15 residues. V lost 4 bases, J lost 7 bases, and 10 bases stayed unmatched. The germline V gene encodes CDR1 MNHEY and CDR2 SVGEGT. The CDR3 nucleotides read TGTGCCAGCAGTTCCCGGGACAGGGTCGTCTCTGGCTACACCTTC. It specifies CASSSRDRVVSGYTF.

This clonotype was found many times. The J gene is TRBJ2-6, the V gene TRBV6-1; 7 nucleotides line up with TRBD2. The germline gives CDR1 MNHNS, CDR2 SASEGT. With 3 bases clipped from V and 1 base from J, the junction kept 3 bases outside the gene matches. The CDR3 loop spans 16 amino acids. CDR3 region: CASSERELSGANVLTF. The CDR3 DNA is TGTGCCAGCAGTGAGCGGGAGCTATCTGGGGCCAACGTCCTGACTTTC.

Concerning this clonotype: This may arise from a read error, as a much more abundant clone is one base away. The conserved closing phenylalanine or tryptophan is absent in this CDR3, likely reflecting a read error. The chain links TRBV11-1 to TRBJ2-2; 10 bases line up with TRBD2. There are 16 residues in the CDR3. The germline CDR1 and CDR2 sequences are SGHAT and FQDESV (reference sequence). Losses at the gene ends were 2 bases for V and 5 bases for J; bases not matched to a gene: 5. Here the CDR3 DNA reads TGTGCCAGCAGCTTACTAGCGGGGGTCGGAACCGGGGAGCTGTTTTAT. It translates to CASSLLAGVGTGELFY.

V gene TRBV5-4 combines with J gene TRBJ1-2, with a tentative D call TRBD1 (5 bases). Trimming stripped 7 bases from V and 1 base from J, with 14 bases between. This CDR3 has 14 residues. CDR1 and CDR2 from the germline V gene are SGHNT and YYREEE (reference sequence). CDR3 in DNA: TGTGCCAGCCACACTTGGGGGTTTAACTATGGCTACACCTTC. Its translation: CASHTWGFNYGYTF.

A remark on this clonotype: The junction does not match germline at one end; this may be a read error. As DNA, the CDR3 is TGCAGCGCCCGGGGCGCGAACACTGGAGCTTTCTTT. As protein: CSARGANTGAFF. The J gene is TRBJ1-1, the V gene TRBV29-1, with D perhaps TRBD1 (5 bases). Germline lookup yields CDR1 SQVTM and CDR2 ANQGSEA. The CDR3 has 12 amino acids.

This clonotype was detected only a few times. The rearrangement uses TRBV13 and TRBJ1-1; 7 bases are a match to TRBD1. CDR1 and CDR2 (germline): PRHDT, FYEKMQ (reference sequence). The V gene end was trimmed by 5 bases and the J gene end by 1 base; junction bases not matched to a gene: 7. The CDR3 totals 15 residues. The chain's CDR3 is CASSTPGQRNTEAFF. CDR3 nucleotide sequence: TGTGCCAGCAGCACCCCGGGACAGAGGAACACTGAAGCTTTCTTT.

This clonotype was counted between two and nine times. The chain recombines TRBV5-1 with TRBJ2-4; possible D gene TRBD2, 5 bases. Deletions cut 1 base from V and 4 bases from J, with 12 bases between. The germline CDR1 and CDR2 sequences are SGHRS and YFSETQ. This CDR3 region has 15 residues. The CDR3 here is CASSLMAGLKNIQYF. In nucleotides, the CDR3 is TGCGCCAGCAGCTTGATGGCGGGTTTAAAAAACATTCAGTACTTC.

This chain connects TRBV12-3 or TRBV12-4 to TRBJ2-3, with 12 positions matching TRBD1. The CDR3 length is 17 residues. Losses at the gene ends were 6 bases for V and 0 bases for J; bases not matched to a gene: 7. The CDR3 coding sequence is TGTGCCAGCAGCGACCCGGGACAGGGGGCTAGCACAGATACGCAGTATTTT. Protein sequence: CASSDPGQGASTDTQYF.

In regard to this clonotype: Mismatch with germline at one junction end may stem from a read error. The chain couples TRBV11-3 to TRBJ1-1; D not certain. The CDR3 runs to 13 residues. The germline CDR1 and CDR2 sequences are SGHNT and YENEEA. The CDR3 reads CASSQYWNTDAFF. The CDR3 DNA sequence: TGTGCCAGCAGCCAATATTGGAACACTGATGCTTTCTTT.

The chain employs TRBV11-2 and TRBJ1-2, with D possibly TRBD1 on 6 matching bases. This CDR3 region has 14 residues. Germline V gene sequence: CDR1 SGHAT, CDR2 FQNNGV. V lost 6 bases, J lost 0 bases, and 11 bases lay in between. The CDR3 here is CASRNTGTNYGYTF. The CDR3 bases are TGTGCCAGCAGGAATACAGGGACTAACTATGGCTACACCTTC.

The J gene is TRBJ1-2, the V gene TRBV13; 7 bases are shared with TRBD1. Germline V gene sequence: CDR1 PRHDT, CDR2 FYEKMQ (reference sequence). J gave up 7 bases and V 4 bases, and 21 bases lay outside the gene matches. CDR3 size: 18 residues. The CDR3 sequence is CASSSEDGLRGQDLGYTF. As DNA, the CDR3 is TGTGCCAGCAGCTCTGAGGATGGTTTGAGGGGGCAGGATCTTGGCTACACCTTC.

This clonotype was seen at least ten times. This chain joins TRBV27 and TRBJ2-7; weak D call: TRBD1 (5 bases). Trimming cost V 5 bases and J 7 bases, with 15 bases left between them. Looked up from germline, CDR1 is MNHEY and CDR2 is SMNVEV (reference sequence). This CDR3 is 13 amino acids long. The CDR3 DNA reads as TGTGCCAGCAGTATTGGGGCTGCAGGGGAGCAGTACTTC. Protein: CASSIGAAGEQYF.

This clonotype was detected ten times or more. The J gene is TRBJ1-2, the V gene TRBV6-4; tentative D call: TRBD1 (5 bases). Germline V gene data show CDR1 as MRHNA and CDR2 as SNTAGT. This CDR3 is built from 17 residues. The V end was cut by 6 bases, the J end by 2 bases, with 22 bases between. The CDR3 reads CASSRRPGTAQNYGYTF. In DNA form, the CDR3 reads TGTGCCAGCAGCAGGAGACCCGGGACCGCTCAAAACTATGGCTACACCTTC.

There are many counts of this clonotype. The V and J genes are TRBV5-1 and TRBJ2-2, with 7 bases fitting TRBD2. The germline CDR1 and CDR2 sequences are SGHRS and YFSETQ. This CDR3 region has 15 residues. Unmatched junction bases numbered 2, after V lost 3 bases and J lost 0 bases. In DNA, the CDR3 is TGCGCCAGCAGCTGGACTAGTGCGAACACCGGGGAGCTGTTTTTT. Protein: CASSWTSANTGELFF.

The J gene is TRBJ1-2, the V gene TRBV6-5; D is ambiguous. The CDR3 extends over 13 amino acids. V was trimmed by 3 bases and J by 8 bases, leaving 13 bases between them. CDR1 is MNHEY and CDR2 is SVGAGI in the germline V gene. The CDR3 DNA reads as TGTGCCAGCAGTTATGACCGGATCGAGGGCTACACCTTC. As protein: CASSYDRIEGYTF.

This clonotype was counted ten times or more. CDR3 coding DNA: TGCAGTGCTAGGACAGGGACCTCACCCCTCCACTTT. Translated, it gives CSARTGTSPLHF. The genes are TRBV20-1 and TRBJ1-6; 7 bases fit TRBD1. V shed 3 bases and J 10 bases; nucleotides not matched to a gene: 3. Germline loops: CDR1 DFQATT, CDR2 SNEGSKA (reference sequence). There are 12 residues in the CDR3.